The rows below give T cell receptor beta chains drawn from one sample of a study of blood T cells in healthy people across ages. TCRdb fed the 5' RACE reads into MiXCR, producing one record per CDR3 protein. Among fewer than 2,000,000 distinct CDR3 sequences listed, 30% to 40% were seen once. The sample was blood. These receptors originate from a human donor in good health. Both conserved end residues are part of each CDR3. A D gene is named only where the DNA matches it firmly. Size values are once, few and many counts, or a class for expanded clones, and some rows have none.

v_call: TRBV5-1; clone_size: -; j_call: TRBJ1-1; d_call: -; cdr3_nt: TGCGCCAGCAGCTCGACTCCAGGGGTTGGTGAAGCTTTCTTT; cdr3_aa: CASSSTPGVGEAFF
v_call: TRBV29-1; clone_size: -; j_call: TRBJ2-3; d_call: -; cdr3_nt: TGCAGCGTTGAACACAGGGACCCAGATACGCAGTATTTT; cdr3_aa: CSVEHRDPDTQYF
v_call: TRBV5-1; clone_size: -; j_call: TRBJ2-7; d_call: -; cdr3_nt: TGCGCCAGCAGCGGCAGATGGATCCGGACCTACGAGCAGTACTTC; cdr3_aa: CASSGRWIRTYEQYF
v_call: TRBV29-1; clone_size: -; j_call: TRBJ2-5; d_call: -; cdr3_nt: TGCAGCGCCTGGGGGGTGTACCTGGAGACCCAGTACTTC; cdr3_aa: CSAWGVYLETQYF
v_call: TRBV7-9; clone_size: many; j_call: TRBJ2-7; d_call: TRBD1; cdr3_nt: TGTGCCAGCAGCTCCCTCCGGGACAGAGGGTCCTACGAGCAGTACTTC; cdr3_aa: CASSSLRDRGSYEQYF
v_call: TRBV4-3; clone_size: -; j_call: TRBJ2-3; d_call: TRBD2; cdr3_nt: TGCGCCAGCAGCCACCCGAGTAGCGGGGTTCTCACAGATACGCAGTATTTT; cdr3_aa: CASSHPSSGVLTDTQYF
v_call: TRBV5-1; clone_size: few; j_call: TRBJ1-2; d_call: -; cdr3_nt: TGCGCCAGCAGCGTACAGGGAGGGGATGGCTACACCTTC; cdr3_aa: CASSVQGGDGYTF
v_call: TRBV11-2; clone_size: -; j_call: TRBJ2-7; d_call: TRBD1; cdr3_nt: TGTGTCAGCAGCTTAGCAGGGACAGGGCCCTACGAGCAGTACTTC; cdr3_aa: CVSSLAGTGPYEQYF
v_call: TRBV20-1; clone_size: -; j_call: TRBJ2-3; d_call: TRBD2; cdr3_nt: TGCAGTGCTAGACCAGGACTAGCGGGGGCAGATGCGCAGTATTTT; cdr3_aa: CSARPGLAGADAQYF
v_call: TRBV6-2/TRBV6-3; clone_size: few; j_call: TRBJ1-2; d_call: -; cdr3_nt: TGTGCCAGCAGTTACCCCTGGGGGTCTACGCCCGCTAACTATGGCTACACCTTC; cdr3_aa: CASSYPWGSTPANYGYTF
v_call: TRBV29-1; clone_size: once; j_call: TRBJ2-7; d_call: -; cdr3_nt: TGCGGCGTTGGCCAACTCGGGGGCTTTGGGGGCGAGCAGTACTTC; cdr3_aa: CGVGQLGGFGGEQYF
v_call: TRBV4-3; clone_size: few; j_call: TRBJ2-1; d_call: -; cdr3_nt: TGCGCCAGCAGCCAGAGCCGACCAATCCGGAATGAGCAGTTCTTC; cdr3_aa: CASSQSRPIRNEQFF
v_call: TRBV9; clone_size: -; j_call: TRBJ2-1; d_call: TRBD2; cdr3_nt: TGTGCCAGCAGCCAACACGCTAGCGGGGGGGACAATGAGCAGTTCTTC; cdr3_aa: CASSQHASGGDNEQFF
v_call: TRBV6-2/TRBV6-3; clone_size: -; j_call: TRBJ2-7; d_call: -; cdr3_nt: TGTGCCAGCAGTTACTTATTGGGACGCCATTCCTACGAGCAGTACTTC; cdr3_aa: CASSYLLGRHSYEQYF
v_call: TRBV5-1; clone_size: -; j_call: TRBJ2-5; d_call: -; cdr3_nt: TGCGCCAGCAGCCTTAAGCCAGGGTCGGAGGAGACCCAGTACTTC; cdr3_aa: CASSLKPGSEETQYF
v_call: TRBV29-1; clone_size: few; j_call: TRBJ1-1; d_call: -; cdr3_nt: TGCAGCGTTGAAGAGGTTTTCAACACTGAAGCTTTCTTT; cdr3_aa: CSVEEVFNTEAFF
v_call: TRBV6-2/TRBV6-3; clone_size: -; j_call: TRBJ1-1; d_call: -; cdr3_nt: TGTGCCAGCAGTTACACTATAACAGAAAACACTGAAGCTTTCTTT; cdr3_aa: CASSYTITENTEAFF
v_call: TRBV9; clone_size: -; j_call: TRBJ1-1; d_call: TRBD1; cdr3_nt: TGTGCCAGCAAGGGGGCAGGGACTGAAGCTTTCTTT; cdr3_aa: CASKGAGTEAFF
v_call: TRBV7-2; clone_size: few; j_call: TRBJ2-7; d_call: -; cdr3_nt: TGTGCCAGCAGCTCGGTCGGAGGGGACGAGCAGTACTTC; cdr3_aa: CASSSVGGDEQYF
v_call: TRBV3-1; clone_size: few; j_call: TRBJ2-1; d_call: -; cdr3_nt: TGTGCCAGCAGCCTCAATACCGGGACAGAGCAGTTCTTC; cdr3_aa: CASSLNTGTEQFF
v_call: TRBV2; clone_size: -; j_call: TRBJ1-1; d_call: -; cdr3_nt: TGTGCCAGCAGTCCAGACAGGAACACTAAAGCTTTCTTT; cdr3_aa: CASSPDRNTKAFF
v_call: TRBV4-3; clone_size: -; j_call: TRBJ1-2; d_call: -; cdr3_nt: TGCGCCAGCAGCCAAGTTGTGGGGGGCGCGTCTGGCTACACCTTC; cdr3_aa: CASSQVVGGASGYTF
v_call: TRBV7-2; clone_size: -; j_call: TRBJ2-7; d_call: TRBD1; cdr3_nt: TGTGCCAGCAGCCGTGATGGACAGGGGTTTTTGACTTCGAGCGAGCAGTACTTC; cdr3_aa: CASSRDGQGFLTSSEQYF
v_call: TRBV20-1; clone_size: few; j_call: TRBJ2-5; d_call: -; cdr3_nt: TGCAGTGCTAGAGATCGGTACTACCAAGAGACCCAGTACTTC; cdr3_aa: CSARDRYYQETQYF
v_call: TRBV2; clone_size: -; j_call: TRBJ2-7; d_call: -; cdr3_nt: TGTGCCAGCAGGGACCAGGGATTCTCCTACGAGCAGTACTTC; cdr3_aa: CASRDQGFSYEQYF
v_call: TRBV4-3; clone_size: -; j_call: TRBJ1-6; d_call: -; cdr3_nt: TGCGCCAGCAGCCAAGATCCCCAAAGCTCCTATAATTCACCCCTCCACTTT; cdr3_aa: CASSQDPQSSYNSPLHF
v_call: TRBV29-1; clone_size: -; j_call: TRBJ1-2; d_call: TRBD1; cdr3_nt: TGCAGCGTTGCGGGACAGGCTTATGGCTACACCTTC; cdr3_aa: CSVAGQAYGYTF
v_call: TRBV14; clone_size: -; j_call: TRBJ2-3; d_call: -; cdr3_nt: TGTGCCAGCACGAAGGCGTCGGTGGATACGCAGTATTTT; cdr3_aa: CASTKASVDTQYF
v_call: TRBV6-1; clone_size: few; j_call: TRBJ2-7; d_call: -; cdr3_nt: TGTGCCAACAGTTTTCTTGACGAGCAGTACTTC; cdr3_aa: CANSFLDEQYF
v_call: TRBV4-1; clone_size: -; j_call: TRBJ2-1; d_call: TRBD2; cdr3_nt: TGCGCCAGCAGCCTGACCTACGGGGGGACTAATGAGCAGTTCTTC; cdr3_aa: CASSLTYGGTNEQFF
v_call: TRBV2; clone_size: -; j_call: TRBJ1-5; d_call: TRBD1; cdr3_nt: TGTGCCAGCAGCGGACAGGGCGGGGGCAATCAGCCCCAGCATTTT; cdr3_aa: CASSGQGGGNQPQHF
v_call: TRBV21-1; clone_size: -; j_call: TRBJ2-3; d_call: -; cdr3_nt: TGTGCCAGCAGCAAAGTGCAGGGGATAAGCGCAGGTACGCAGTATTTT; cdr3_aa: CASSKVQGISAGTQYF
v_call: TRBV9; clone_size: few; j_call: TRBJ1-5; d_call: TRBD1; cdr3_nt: TGTGCCAGCAGCCGACTAGGGGGCTTGAATCAGCCCCAGCATTTT; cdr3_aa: CASSRLGGLNQPQHF
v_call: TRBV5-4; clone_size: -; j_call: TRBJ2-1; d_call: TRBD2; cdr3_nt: TGTGCCAGCAGTTACTCGGGGGAGGGGAATGAGCAGTTCTTC; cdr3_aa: CASSYSGEGNEQFF
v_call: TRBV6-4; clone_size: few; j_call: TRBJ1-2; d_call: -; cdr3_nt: TGTGCCAGCAGTGCTAACAGTCTACATGGCTACACCTTC; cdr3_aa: CASSANSLHGYTF
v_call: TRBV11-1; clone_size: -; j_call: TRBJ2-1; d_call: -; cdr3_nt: TGTGCCAGCAGCTTCGGCAGGGGCAATGAGCAGTTCTTC; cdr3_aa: CASSFGRGNEQFF
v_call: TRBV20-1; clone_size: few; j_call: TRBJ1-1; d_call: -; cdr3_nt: TGCAGTGCTAGAGGGAAATCTGAAGCTTTCTTT; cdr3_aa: CSARGKSEAFF
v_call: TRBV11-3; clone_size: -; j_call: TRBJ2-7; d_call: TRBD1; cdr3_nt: TGTGCCAGCAGCGCCAACAGGGGTTTAGGGGAGCAGTACTTC; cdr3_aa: CASSANRGLGEQYF
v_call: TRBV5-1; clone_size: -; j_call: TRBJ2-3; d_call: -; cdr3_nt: TGCGCCAGCAGCTCGGGAGCAGGGTTCACAGATACGCAGTATTTT; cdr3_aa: CASSSGAGFTDTQYF
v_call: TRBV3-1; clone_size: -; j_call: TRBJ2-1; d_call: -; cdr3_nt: TGTGCCAGCAGCCAAGATACGCAGGGATGGAATGAGCAGTTCTTC; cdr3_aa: CASSQDTQGWNEQFF
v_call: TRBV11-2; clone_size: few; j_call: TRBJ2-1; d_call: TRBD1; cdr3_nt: TGTGCCAGCGGGCTCAGGCCAGGGGGCGATAAGCAGTTCTTC; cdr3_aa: CASGLRPGGDKQFF
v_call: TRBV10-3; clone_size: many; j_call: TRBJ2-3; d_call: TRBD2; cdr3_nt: TGTGCCATCAGTGGGTCCCCCTCTAGCGGGGGGGCCAAGGGTACGCAGTATTTT; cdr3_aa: CAISGSPSSGGAKGTQYF
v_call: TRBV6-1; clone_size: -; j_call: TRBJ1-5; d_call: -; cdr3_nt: TGTGCCAGCAGCCAACCTCCGGAGCGTTCAATCCCACTATTCGGTCAGCCCCAGCATTTT; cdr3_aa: CASSQPPERSIPLFGQPQHF
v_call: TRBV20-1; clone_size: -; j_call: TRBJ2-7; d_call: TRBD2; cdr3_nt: TGCAGTGCTCCTTTGCGGGGGGGCTACGAGCAGTACTTC; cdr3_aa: CSAPLRGGYEQYF
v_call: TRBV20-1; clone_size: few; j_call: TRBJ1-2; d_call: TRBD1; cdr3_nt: TGCAGTGCTAGAGATCGGGACAGGGGAGTTTTTGGCTACACCTTC; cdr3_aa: CSARDRDRGVFGYTF